This is a list of T cell receptor beta chains from one sample in a study of blood T cell repertoires in COVID-19. Repertoires were generated with immunoSEQ multiplex PCR, while TCRdb's copy carries only in-frame clones and drops some. The sample contains approximately 200,000 clones, over 75% of which appear only once. Sequencing was performed on peripheral blood. The source of these receptors is a middle-aged man with active or convalescent COVID-19. Both conserved end residues are part of each CDR3. D genes are given only for firm matches. The size of a clone is reported for some rows only, either as once, few or many, or as a class for expanded clones.

CDR3 DNA: TGTGCCAGTAGTCCCGGACAGGGCCGGTTCTTC; CDR3 protein: CASSPGQGRFF; D gene: TRBD1; J gene: TRBJ2-1; clone size: NA; CDR3 length: 11; V gene: TRBV19
CDR3 DNA: TGTGCTAGTGGTCTAGGGGTATCCGGGAACTATGGCTACACCTTC; CDR3 protein: CASGLGVSGNYGYTF; D gene: NA; J gene: TRBJ1-2; clone size: NA; CDR3 length: 15; V gene: TRBV12-5
CDR3 DNA: TGTGCCAGCAGCTTAGGCAGCTATGGCTACACCTTC; CDR3 protein: CASSLGSYGYTF; D gene: NA; J gene: TRBJ1-2; clone size: NA; CDR3 length: 12; V gene: TRBV11-2
CDR3 DNA: TGCGCCAGCATGGGGCTAGCGGGCACCGGGGAGCTGTTTTTT; CDR3 protein: CASMGLAGTGELFF; D gene: TRBD2; J gene: TRBJ2-2; clone size: NA; CDR3 length: 14; V gene: TRBV5-1
CDR3 DNA: TGTGCCAGCAGCTTAGAGTCAGGAGGAGTCAGTGGTGGCTACACCTTC; CDR3 protein: CASSLESGGVSGGYTF; D gene: NA; J gene: TRBJ1-2; clone size: NA; CDR3 length: 16; V gene: TRBV7-9
CDR3 DNA: TGTGCCAGTAGTGTCCCAGGGGGCTGGAACACTGAAGCTTTCTTT; CDR3 protein: CASSVPGGWNTEAFF; D gene: TRBD1; J gene: TRBJ1-1; clone size: NA; CDR3 length: 15; V gene: TRBV19
CDR3 DNA: TGTGCCAGCTCACCCCGCCCGGGGGAAGAGACCCAGTACTTC; CDR3 protein: CASSPRPGEETQYF; D gene: NA; J gene: TRBJ2-5; clone size: few; CDR3 length: 14; V gene: TRBV18
CDR3 DNA: TGCGCCAGCAGCCCCCTCGGACAGGGGGAATTGAGGACTAATGAAAAACTGTTTTTT; CDR3 protein: CASSPLGQGELRTNEKLFF; D gene: TRBD1; J gene: TRBJ1-4; clone size: NA; CDR3 length: 19; V gene: TRBV5-1
CDR3 DNA: TGTGCCACCAGAGGGGCCACGAACACTGAAGCTTTCTTT; CDR3 protein: CATRGATNTEAFF; D gene: NA; J gene: TRBJ1-1; clone size: once; CDR3 length: 13; V gene: TRBV24-1
CDR3 DNA: TGTGCCAGCAGTTTACAGGGGGTCCAGGGTACAGATACGCAGTATTTT; CDR3 protein: CASSLQGVQGTDTQYF; D gene: TRBD1; J gene: TRBJ2-3; clone size: NA; CDR3 length: 16; V gene: TRBV28
CDR3 DNA: TGCAGCGTTGTAGGAGCGGGAGCAGGAGAGACCCAGTACTTC; CDR3 protein: CSVVGAGAGETQYF; D gene: TRBD2; J gene: TRBJ2-5; clone size: NA; CDR3 length: 14; V gene: TRBV29-1
CDR3 DNA: TGTGCCTGGAGTGTACTGACAACGGGCTACACCTTC; CDR3 protein: CAWSVLTTGYTF; D gene: NA; J gene: TRBJ1-2; clone size: NA; CDR3 length: 12; V gene: TRBV30
CDR3 DNA: TGTGCCAGCAGCTCCCTGGCAGATTATGCGGCTAATGAGCAGTTCTTC; CDR3 protein: CASSSLADYAANEQFF; D gene: NA; J gene: TRBJ2-1; clone size: NA; CDR3 length: 16; V gene: TRBV5-4
CDR3 DNA: TGTGCCAGCAGTGGGGACAGGGTCGGCGAGCAGTACTTC; CDR3 protein: CASSGDRVGEQYF; D gene: TRBD1; J gene: TRBJ2-7; clone size: NA; CDR3 length: 13; V gene: TRBV2
CDR3 DNA: TGTGCCAGTAGTCGACAGGGTTCTGGGTTCAACGAGCAGTACTTC; CDR3 protein: CASSRQGSGFNEQYF; D gene: TRBD1; J gene: TRBJ2-7; clone size: few; CDR3 length: 15; V gene: TRBV19
CDR3 DNA: TGTGCCAGCAGCCCCGGACAGGGGGTATTAACTGGGGCCAACGTCCTGACTTTC; CDR3 protein: CASSPGQGVLTGANVLTF; D gene: TRBD1; J gene: TRBJ2-6; clone size: NA; CDR3 length: 18; V gene: TRBV3-1/TRBV3-2
CDR3 DNA: TGCGCCAGCAGCAAAGGGGCACCGCGGGCGGGAGAGAAAGATACGCAGTATTTT; CDR3 protein: CASSKGAPRAGEKDTQYF; D gene: TRBD2; J gene: TRBJ2-3; clone size: NA; CDR3 length: 18; V gene: TRBV4-1
CDR3 DNA: TGTGCCAGTAGCCGGGACTCTGGAAACACCATATATTTT; CDR3 protein: CASSRDSGNTIYF; D gene: NA; J gene: TRBJ1-3; clone size: few; CDR3 length: 13; V gene: TRBV19
CDR3 DNA: TGTGCCATCAGTGACTGGACAGGGGGCACAGGAAACACCATATATTTT; CDR3 protein: CAISDWTGGTGNTIYF; D gene: TRBD1; J gene: TRBJ1-3; clone size: NA; CDR3 length: 16; V gene: TRBV10-3
CDR3 DNA: TGTGCCGGGGGGACTAGCGGATCCCATGAGCAGTTCTTC; CDR3 protein: CAGGTSGSHEQFF; D gene: TRBD2; J gene: TRBJ2-1; clone size: NA; CDR3 length: 13; V gene: TRBV28
CDR3 DNA: TGTGCCATCAGGGAAGGACAGGGGGAGTATAATTCACCCCTCCACTTT; CDR3 protein: CAIREGQGEYNSPLHF; D gene: TRBD1; J gene: TRBJ1-6; clone size: NA; CDR3 length: 16; V gene: TRBV10-3
CDR3 DNA: TGTGCCAGCTCACCTGGTTCTAGCTCCTACGAGCAGTACTTC; CDR3 protein: CASSPGSSSYEQYF; D gene: NA; J gene: TRBJ2-7; clone size: NA; CDR3 length: 14; V gene: TRBV18
CDR3 DNA: TGTGCCAGTACCGAGACAGGAGGACATGAAAAACTGTTTTTT; CDR3 protein: CASTETGGHEKLFF; D gene: NA; J gene: TRBJ1-4; clone size: NA; CDR3 length: 14; V gene: TRBV19
CDR3 DNA: TGTGCCAGCAGCGAAGGGACACTGTACCAAGAGACCCAGTACTTC; CDR3 protein: CASSEGTLYQETQYF; D gene: NA; J gene: TRBJ2-5; clone size: NA; CDR3 length: 15; V gene: TRBV11-2
CDR3 DNA: TGTGCCAGCAATGCGGGTAGTTCACCCCTCCACTTT; CDR3 protein: CASNAGSSPLHF; D gene: NA; J gene: TRBJ1-6; clone size: NA; CDR3 length: 12; V gene: TRBV28
CDR3 DNA: TGTGCCACCAGCAGCAGGGGGCAGTGGAATGAAAAACTGTTTTTT; CDR3 protein: CATSSRGQWNEKLFF; D gene: TRBD1; J gene: TRBJ1-4; clone size: once; CDR3 length: 15; V gene: TRBV15
CDR3 DNA: TGTGCCACCAGCAGAGGCTTGGGGTTGACAGGGGAGGATCAGCCCCAGCATTTT; CDR3 protein: CATSRGLGLTGEDQPQHF; D gene: TRBD1; J gene: TRBJ1-5; clone size: NA; CDR3 length: 18; V gene: TRBV15
CDR3 DNA: TGTGCCAGCAGCTTACGACAAGCCCTCCACAATGAGCAGTTCTTC; CDR3 protein: CASSLRQALHNEQFF; D gene: NA; J gene: TRBJ2-1; clone size: NA; CDR3 length: 15; V gene: TRBV7-3
CDR3 DNA: TGTGCCAGCAGCCCACCGGGAGGGGCGGAAGATACGCAGTATTTT; CDR3 protein: CASSPPGGAEDTQYF; D gene: TRBD2; J gene: TRBJ2-3; clone size: NA; CDR3 length: 15; V gene: TRBV28
CDR3 DNA: TGTGCCAGCAGTTTCCCTCCTCGGACAGGGAGTCATTCACCCCTCCACTTT; CDR3 protein: CASSFPPRTGSHSPLHF; D gene: TRBD1; J gene: TRBJ1-6; clone size: NA; CDR3 length: 17; V gene: TRBV28
CDR3 DNA: TGTGCCAGCTCACCACGACAGGGGGATTTGAATTCACCCCTCCACTTT; CDR3 protein: CASSPRQGDLNSPLHF; D gene: TRBD1; J gene: TRBJ1-6; clone size: NA; CDR3 length: 16; V gene: TRBV18
CDR3 DNA: TGCGCCAGCAGCTGGGGACAGGGGCGTACTAGCCGGGAGACCCAGTACTTC; CDR3 protein: CASSWGQGRTSRETQYF; D gene: TRBD1; J gene: TRBJ2-5; clone size: NA; CDR3 length: 17; V gene: TRBV5-1
CDR3 DNA: TGTGCCAGAAGCCAGACTATGAACACTGAAGCTTTCTTT; CDR3 protein: CARSQTMNTEAFF; D gene: NA; J gene: TRBJ1-1; clone size: NA; CDR3 length: 13; V gene: TRBV5-3
CDR3 DNA: TGTGCCAGCAGCTTAGCTACAGGGAGTAGCGAGCAGTACTTC; CDR3 protein: CASSLATGSSEQYF; D gene: NA; J gene: TRBJ2-7; clone size: NA; CDR3 length: 14; V gene: TRBV7-8
CDR3 DNA: TGTGCCAGCAAGACAGCTACAACTAATGAAAAACTGTTTTTT; CDR3 protein: CASKTATTNEKLFF; D gene: NA; J gene: TRBJ1-4; clone size: NA; CDR3 length: 14; V gene: TRBV3-1/TRBV3-2
CDR3 DNA: TGCGCCAGCAGTGGGAGCAGGAACACTGAAGCTTTCTTT; CDR3 protein: CASSGSRNTEAFF; D gene: NA; J gene: TRBJ1-1; clone size: NA; CDR3 length: 13; V gene: TRBV10-1
CDR3 DNA: TGTGCCAGCAGGAGCTCTGGGGCCAACGTCCTGACTTTC; CDR3 protein: CASRSSGANVLTF; D gene: NA; J gene: TRBJ2-6; clone size: NA; CDR3 length: 13; V gene: TRBV2
CDR3 DNA: TGTGCCAGCTACCACCGGGAGGCCCAGGGGCAGCCCCAGCATTTT; CDR3 protein: CASYHREAQGQPQHF; D gene: NA; J gene: TRBJ1-5; clone size: NA; CDR3 length: 15; V gene: TRBV28
CDR3 DNA: TGTGCCAGCAGCTTACTCGGGCAGACAGGGGTATTCAACTATGGCTACACCTTC; CDR3 protein: CASSLLGQTGVFNYGYTF; D gene: TRBD1; J gene: TRBJ1-2; clone size: NA; CDR3 length: 18; V gene: TRBV7-9
CDR3 DNA: TGTGCCAGTACCGAGAACTCCCCGGATACGCAGTATTTT; CDR3 protein: CASTENSPDTQYF; D gene: NA; J gene: TRBJ2-3; clone size: NA; CDR3 length: 13; V gene: TRBV19
CDR3 DNA: TGTGCCAGCAGTGAACCCGCGGGGGGCAATCAGCCCCAGCATTTT; CDR3 protein: CASSEPAGGNQPQHF; D gene: NA; J gene: TRBJ1-5; clone size: NA; CDR3 length: 15; V gene: TRBV6-1
CDR3 DNA: TGCGCCAGCAGTTTGGGGACTAGCAATTTCCTATTTGCCAATGAGCAGTTCTTC; CDR3 protein: CASSLGTSNFLFANEQFF; D gene: TRBD2; J gene: TRBJ2-1; clone size: NA; CDR3 length: 18; V gene: TRBV4-1
CDR3 DNA: TGTGCCAGTAGTATCCTGGACAGGCCCTACGAGCAGTACTTC; CDR3 protein: CASSILDRPYEQYF; D gene: TRBD1; J gene: TRBJ2-7; clone size: NA; CDR3 length: 14; V gene: TRBV19
CDR3 DNA: TGTGCCAGCAGCGAGAACCGGGACATTAGGGTTAGGGCTGAAGCTTTCTTT; CDR3 protein: CASSENRDIRVRAEAFF; D gene: NA; J gene: TRBJ1-1; clone size: NA; CDR3 length: 17; V gene: TRBV11-2
CDR3 DNA: TGTGCCAGTATGAGGGCGGGTCGAGGGTACTCTGGAAACACCATATATTTT; CDR3 protein: CASMRAGRGYSGNTIYF; D gene: NA; J gene: TRBJ1-3; clone size: NA; CDR3 length: 17; V gene: TRBV19
CDR3 DNA: TGTGCCAGTACCGGGACAGGACCCTATGGCTACACCTTC; CDR3 protein: CASTGTGPYGYTF; D gene: TRBD1; J gene: TRBJ1-2; clone size: NA; CDR3 length: 13; V gene: TRBV12-3/TRBV12-4
CDR3 DNA: TGTGCCAGCAGTTATCGACAGGGGACATATGGCTACACCTTC; CDR3 protein: CASSYRQGTYGYTF; D gene: TRBD1; J gene: TRBJ1-2; clone size: NA; CDR3 length: 14; V gene: TRBV27
CDR3 DNA: TGTGCCAGCAGCCCCCAAGGGGGTAAAGCTAACTATGGCTACACCTTC; CDR3 protein: CASSPQGGKANYGYTF; D gene: NA; J gene: TRBJ1-2; clone size: NA; CDR3 length: 16; V gene: TRBV7-3
CDR3 DNA: TGTGCCAGTAGTAGGAGCTCCTACAATGAGCAGTTCTTC; CDR3 protein: CASSRSSYNEQFF; D gene: NA; J gene: TRBJ2-1; clone size: NA; CDR3 length: 13; V gene: TRBV19
CDR3 DNA: TGTGCCAGCAGTGATACAGGGGAGGTCTACAATGAGCAGTTCTTC; CDR3 protein: CASSDTGEVYNEQFF; D gene: NA; J gene: TRBJ2-1; clone size: NA; CDR3 length: 15; V gene: TRBV2
CDR3 DNA: TGTGCCAGCAGCTTAGATCTGGGCAGATACGAGCAGTACTTC; CDR3 protein: CASSLDLGRYEQYF; D gene: NA; J gene: TRBJ2-7; clone size: NA; CDR3 length: 14; V gene: TRBV11-2
CDR3 DNA: TGTGCCTGGATGGAAAAGGGACAGGGGGATCAGCCCCAGCATTTT; CDR3 protein: CAWMEKGQGDQPQHF; D gene: TRBD1; J gene: TRBJ1-5; clone size: NA; CDR3 length: 15; V gene: TRBV30
CDR3 DNA: TGTGCCAGCAGTTACGGGACAGAGTACTACGAGCAGTACTTC; CDR3 protein: CASSYGTEYYEQYF; D gene: TRBD1; J gene: TRBJ2-7; clone size: NA; CDR3 length: 14; V gene: TRBV6-5
CDR3 DNA: TGCGCCAGCAGCCGAGACAGGGTGTCCGGAAACACCATATATTTT; CDR3 protein: CASSRDRVSGNTIYF; D gene: TRBD1; J gene: TRBJ1-3; clone size: NA; CDR3 length: 15; V gene: TRBV5-1